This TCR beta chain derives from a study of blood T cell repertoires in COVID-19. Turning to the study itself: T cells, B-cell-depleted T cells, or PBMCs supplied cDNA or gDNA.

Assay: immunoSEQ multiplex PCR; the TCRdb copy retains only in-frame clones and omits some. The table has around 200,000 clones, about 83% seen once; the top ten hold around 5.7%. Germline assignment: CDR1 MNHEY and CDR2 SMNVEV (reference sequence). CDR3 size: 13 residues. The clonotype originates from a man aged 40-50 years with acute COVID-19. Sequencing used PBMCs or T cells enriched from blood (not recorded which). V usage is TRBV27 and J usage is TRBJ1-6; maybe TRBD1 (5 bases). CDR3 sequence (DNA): TGTGCGACGGGGCGGGGACGGAGTTCACCCCTCCACTTT. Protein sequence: CATGRGRSSPLHF.